The 26 T cell receptor beta chains below were found in one sample sequenced in a study of blood T cells in healthy people across ages. The authors ran a second PCR of 7 to 11 cycles using a sample-barcoded 5' primer and a J-beta primer mix. TCRdb re-called the 5' RACE reads through MiXCR, storing one row per CDR3 protein. The table includes about 1 million distinct CDR3 sequences, approximately 25% detected once. The same data also went into a second study, on T cells of mothers and their children.

The specimen was blood. These receptors all come from a girl aged 2 to 10 in good health.

The chain has TRBV7-2 and TRBJ2-7, with TRBD2 identical over 8 bases. Germline CDR1 SGHTA, CDR2 FQGNSA. Trimming took 7 bases from V and 3 from J; bases not matched to a gene: 8. The CDR3 sequence is 14 residues long. CDR3 in DNA: TGTGCCAGCACCTCCCGAGCGGGGGACTACGAGCAGTACTTC. Its translation: CASTSRAGDYEQYF.

V and J are TRBV28 and TRBJ1-5; TRBD1 matches 10 bases. Trimming cost V 5 bases and J 2 bases; bases outside gene matches: 12. This CDR3 comprises 18 residues. CDR1 and CDR2 from the germline V gene are MDHEN and SYDVKM. CDR3 amino acids: CASSVGQGVGVGNQPQHF. CDR3 DNA: TGTGCCAGCAGTGTTGGACAGGGGGTTGGTGTGGGCAATCAGCCCCAGCATTTT.

This clonotype has just a few counts. This chain joins TRBV6-1 and TRBJ2-5; D possibly uses TRBD1 or TRBD2 (5 bases each). V shed 4 bases and J shed 2 bases, with 35 bases lying between them. The germline CDR1 and CDR2 sequences are MNHNS and SASEGT. The CDR3 is 22 residues long. CDR3: CASSAGFVGGSAITSYQETQYF. The DNA of the CDR3 is TGTGCCAGCAGTGCAGGCTTCGTTGGGGGTAGCGCAATAACAAGTTATCAAGAGACCCAGTACTTC.

This clonotype was detected a few times. This sequence joins TRBV20-1 and TRBJ2-2; 9 bases match TRBD1. The V segment lost 1 base and the J segment 4 bases; nucleotides outside the gene matches: 7. The CDR3 loop spans 16 amino acids. The germline CDR1 and CDR2 sequences are DFQATT and SNEGSKA (reference sequence). Here the CDR3 reads CSARVLGTGLTGELFF. CDR3 nucleotides: TGCAGTGCTAGAGTATTGGGGACAGGGCTCACCGGGGAGCTGTTTTTT.

This sequence joins TRBV7-2 and TRBJ1-6; D might be TRBD1 (5 bases). V was pared by 2 bases and J by 6 bases, with 14 bases between. The V gene's germline CDR1 is SGHTA and CDR2 FQGNSA. CDR3 length equals 16 residues. The CDR3 DNA reads as TGTGCCAGCAGCTTAAGACAGTCGGAGGGTAATTCACCCCTCCACTTT. Translated, it gives CASSLRQSEGNSPLHF.

The V call is TRBV29-1, the J call TRBJ2-7; tentatively, D is TRBD2 (6 bases). V gave up 7 bases and J gave up 0 bases, with 19 bases separating them. This CDR3 contains 15 residues. Germline CDR1 is SQVTM and CDR2 is ANQGSEA. CDR3 nucleotides: TGCAGCGCCGAAAACTTCAGGGAGGACTCCTACGAGCAGTACTTC. Translation gives CSAENFREDSYEQYF.

The CDR3 bases are TGCAGTGCCCTAATAAGGGTAACAGATACGCAGTATTTT. As protein: CSALIRVTDTQYF. This chain connects TRBV20-1 to TRBJ2-3, with unresolved D. This CDR3 has 13 amino acids. V lost 6 bases and J 3 bases, leaving 13 bases between the germline ends. Germline CDR1 is DFQATT and CDR2 is SNEGSKA (reference sequence).

In the case of this clonotype: This is likely a read error, given that the CDR3 carries no conserved phenylalanine or tryptophan at its end. The V gene is TRBV7-9, the J gene TRBJ1-1; 9 bases line up with TRBD1. Looked up from germline, CDR1 is SEHNR and CDR2 is FQNEAQ (reference sequence). The ends lost 5 bases at V and 0 bases at J; junction bases unmatched: 4. The CDR3 contains 15 residues. The DNA of the CDR3 is TGTGCCAGCAGCCCTGGACAGGGGATGAACACTGAAGCTTTCCTT. Translating it yields CASSPGQGMNTEAFL.

V is TRBV7-6 and J is TRBJ2-5; 7 nucleotides align to TRBD2. This CDR3 is built from 13 residues. Trimming removed 3 bases from V and 9 bases from J; junction bases left unmatched: 7. CDR1 and CDR2 (germline): SGHVS, FNYEAQ. The DNA of the CDR3 is TGTGCCAGCAGCTTCTGGGAGGGTGGGGCCCAGTACTTC. Protein sequence: CASSFWEGGAQYF.

This clonotype was seen only a few times. The rearrangement uses TRBV2 and TRBJ1-4; D is possibly TRBD1 (6 bases). Germline V gene sequence: CDR1 SNHLY, CDR2 FYNNEI. Trimming cost V 6 bases and J 5 bases, with 13 bases left between them. The CDR3 is made up of 14 amino acids. The CDR3 nucleotides are TGTGCCAGCAGGGAGGACAGCCTCAATGAAAAACTGTTTTTT. Protein sequence: CASREDSLNEKLFF. The full variable domain, in which reference TRBV2 and TRBJ1-4 provide the parts outside the CDR3, is EPEVTQTPSHQVTQMGQEVILRCVPISNHLYFYWYRQILGQKVEFLVSFYNNEISEKSEIFDDQFSVERPDGSNFTLKIRSTKLEDSAMYFCASREDSLNEKLFFGSGTQLSVL.

The chain is built from TRBV10-3 and TRBJ2-1; D is uncertain. CDR3 length: 13 residues. V shed 6 bases and J shed 7 bases, with 13 bases lying between them. CDR1 is ENHRY, CDR2 SYGVKD, per germline. The CDR3 loop is CAIRALSRNEQFF. Here the CDR3 DNA reads TGTGCCATCAGGGCTCTCAGCAGAAATGAGCAGTTCTTC.

The V call is TRBV11-2, the J call TRBJ2-7; D remains ambiguous. The ends were cut back, 3 bases at V and 3 bases at J, with 9 bases in the middle. Germline CDR1 SGHAT, CDR2 FQNNGV. The CDR3 contains 13 residues. CDR3 protein: CASSFGHYYEQYF. The CDR3, as DNA: TGTGCCAGCAGCTTTGGCCATTACTACGAGCAGTACTTC. Full variable domain (outside the CDR3, taken from reference TRBV11-2 and TRBJ2-7): EAGVAQSPRYKIIEKRQSVAFWCNPISGHATLYWYQQILGQGPKLLIQFQNNGVVDDSQLPKDRFSAERLKGVDSTLKIQPAKLEDSAVYLCASSFGHYYEQYFGPGTRLTVT.

This clonotype was seen a few times. The rearrangement links TRBV27 to TRBJ1-6, with D hard to call. Per germline, CDR1 MNHEY and CDR2 SMNVEV (reference sequence). This CDR3 is 16 amino acids long. V was cut by 2 bases and J by 11 bases, with 19 bases left in between. In DNA form, the CDR3 reads TGTGCCAGCAGTTTAGGTGCCCATGCGGGGTATCCACCCCTCCACTTT. Its protein product is CASSLGAHAGYPPLHF.

This clonotype turned up a few times. The genes are TRBV11-2 and TRBJ2-3; 9 positions match TRBD2. Germline CDR1 SGHAT, CDR2 FQNNGV. The CDR3 has 18 residues. The ends lost 0 bases at V and 2 bases at J; junction bases unmatched: 9. Here the CDR3 DNA reads TGTGCCAGCAGCTTAGATCGTGATAGCGGGGGCCCCACAGATACGCAGTATTTT. This translates into CASSLDRDSGGPTDTQYF.

V gene TRBV29-1 combines with J gene TRBJ1-1, with a weak D call TRBD1 (6 bases). Germline values: CDR1 SQVTM, CDR2 ANQGSEA. This CDR3 has 14 residues. The CDR3, as DNA: TGCAGTGCTGAATCCCAGACAGGCCGGTATGGAGCTTTCTTT. It specifies CSAESQTGRYGAFF.

This clonotype was seen a few times. The rearrangement uses TRBV7-8 and TRBJ1-5; D is ambiguous. The germline gives CDR1 SGHVS, CDR2 FQNEAQ. Trimming removed 1 base from V and 4 bases from J, with 17 bases in between. The CDR3 runs to 17 residues. The CDR3 sequence is CASSLGPAAFGNQPQHF. For the CDR3, the DNA is TGTGCCAGCAGCTTAGGCCCCGCGGCCTTTGGGAATCAGCCCCAGCATTTT.

This chain joins TRBV14 and TRBJ2-5; a possible D gene is TRBD2 (6 bases). V was pared by 10 bases and J by 1 base, with 16 bases between. The CDR3 extends over 14 amino acids. The germline V gene encodes CDR1 SGHDN and CDR2 FVKESK. CDR3 sequence (DNA): TGTGCCACCACGTCGGGGGTCCTCCAAGAGACCCAGTACTTC. It translates to CATTSGVLQETQYF.

The V gene is TRBV6-6, the J gene TRBJ2-1, with D perhaps matching TRBD2 (5 bases). The J call is doubtful: the DNA matches TRBJ2-5 better. CDR1 and CDR2 from the germline V gene are MNHNY and SVGAGI (reference sequence). The CDR3 has 15 residues. The CDR3 nucleotides are TGTGCCAGCAGTTACCGGGGAGCCAATAGGGAGACCCAGTACTTC. Translated, it gives CASSYRGANRETQYF.

The gene calls are TRBV19 and TRBJ1-1; 10 bases map to TRBD1. This CDR3 comprises 13 residues. V lost 10 bases and J lost 5; bases outside the gene matches: 7. Germline V gene sequence: CDR1 LNHDA, CDR2 SQIVND (reference sequence). The CDR3 nucleotides are TGTGCCACGCAGACAGGGGGCAGAACTGAAGCTTTCTTT. This gives the protein CATQTGGRTEAFF.

The V call is TRBV24-1, the J call TRBJ2-5; 7 nucleotides align to TRBD2. The CDR3 length is 15 residues. Germline CDR1 KGHDR, CDR2 SFDVKD. J was trimmed by 2 bases and V by 3 bases; bases with no gene match: 5. CDR3 sequence: CATSDGAGVQETQYF. The CDR3 region has the DNA TGTGCCACCAGTGATGGCGCGGGGGTACAAGAGACCCAGTACTTC.

The V call is TRBV5-6, the J call TRBJ2-5; tentatively, D is TRBD1 (5 bases). Gene TRBJ2-1 matches the end of the DNA better, so the J call may be wrong. Germline CDR1 and CDR2: SGHDT and YYEEEE. CDR3 size: 15 residues. CDR3 DNA: TGTGCCAGCAGCTTGGGAGCAATAAGGGGCAATGAGCAGTTCTTC. The encoded protein is CASSLGAIRGNEQFF.

This clonotype has a handful of counts. This sequence joins TRBV5-1 and TRBJ2-3; 9 bases are a match to TRBD2. CDR3 length equals 16 residues. Germline CDR1 is SGHRS and CDR2 is YFSETQ. V lost 0 bases and J lost 3; bases outside the gene matches: 5. CDR3 residues: CASSLDSLAGTDTQYF. CDR3 DNA sequence: TGCGCCAGCAGCTTGGATAGCCTAGCGGGAACAGATACGCAGTATTTT.

Only a few counts were recorded for this clonotype. The chain uses TRBV5-1 and TRBJ2-3; D possibly corresponds to TRBD1 (5 bases). The CDR3 is 13 residues long. Germline CDR1 reads SGHRS; CDR2 reads YFSETQ. V dropped 4 bases and J dropped 7 bases, with 13 bases sitting between them. CDR3 sequence reads: CASSLPTDNTQYF. In nucleotides, the CDR3 is TGCGCCAGCAGCCTACCGACAGACAATACGCAGTATTTT.

This clonotype was observed a few times. A much larger clone differs from this one at a single base, so this may be a read error. Here the CDR3 DNA reads TGTGCCAGCAACCAAGACCCTATCTACGAGCAGTACTTC. Amino acid sequence: CASNQDPIYEQYF. This rearrangement joins TRBV14 to TRBJ2-7; D remains ambiguous. The germline V gene encodes CDR1 SGHDN and CDR2 FVKESK. This CDR3 is 13 amino acids long.

This clonotype occurred a few times. The chain joins TRBV12-3 or TRBV12-4 to TRBJ2-3, with D hard to call. The CDR3 covers 14 residues. The V end lost 7 bases, the J end lost 3 bases, and 14 bases lay between the germline ends. The CDR3 spells CASKAGSPTDTQYF. The CDR3 DNA reads TGTGCCAGCAAAGCTGGCAGTCCTACAGATACGCAGTATTTT.

Comments on this clonotype: A read error may produce the germline difference seen at one junction end. The J gene is TRBJ1-2, the V gene TRBV9; 12 nucleotides match TRBD1. Germline CDR1 reads SGDLS; CDR2 reads YYNGEE. This CDR3 comprises 16 residues. The CDR3 DNA reads TGTGCCAGCACCGAAGAGGGGACAGGGGGCGGCTATGGTTACACCTTC. It yields the protein CASTEEGTGGGYGYTF.